This is a list of T cell receptor beta chains from one sample in a study of T cell responses to AZD1222 COVID-19 vaccine. Produced via immunoSEQ multiplex PCR; TCRdb's table is partial and in-frame only. This repertoire shows 180,000 or so clones, nearly 95% found once; its top ten account for about 2.1%. Sequencing was performed on peripheral blood, taken 28 days after the second AZD1222 dose. These receptors all come from an adult who received the AZD1222 COVID-19 vaccine. CDR3s include the opening cysteine and the closing phenylalanine or tryptophan. A D gene is named only where the DNA matches it firmly. The listing skips clone size in some rows; elsewhere it reads once, few, many or a size class.

clone_size	v_call	d_call	j_call	cdr3_length	cdr3_aa	cdr3_nt
-	TRBV7-8	-	TRBJ1-1	13	CASSLALSSLAFF	TGTGCCAGCAGCTTAGCGCTCAGTTCCCTGGCTTTCTTT
-	TRBV6-5	-	TRBJ1-5	15	CASSPEWGGNQPQHF	TGTGCCAGCAGTCCCGAGTGGGGAGGCAATCAGCCCCAGCATTTT
-	TRBV21-1	-	TRBJ2-6	19	CASSKGIRGFTSGANVLTF	TGTGCCAGCAGCAAAGGAATCAGGGGGTTTACCTCTGGGGCCAACGTCCTGACTTTC
-	TRBV7-2	-	TRBJ1-2	15	CASRKEIKSFYGYTF	TGTGCCAGCAGGAAAGAAATTAAATCATTCTATGGCTACACCTTC
-	TRBV6-5	-	TRBJ2-5	14	CASMIEGRPGTQYF	TGTGCCAGCATGATCGAGGGACGGCCGGGGACCCAGTACTTC
few	TRBV15	-	TRBJ1-5	14	CATSRPQVNQPQHF	TGTGCCACCAGCAGACCCCAGGTCAATCAGCCCCAGCATTTT
once	TRBV6-5	-	TRBJ1-2	14	CASSYSNQGYGYTF	TGTGCCAGCAGTTACTCGAATCAAGGATATGGCTACACCTTC
-	TRBV7-8	TRBD1	TRBJ1-5	16	CASSLGTGGGLQPQHF	TGTGCCAGCAGCTTAGGTACAGGGGGAGGTCTGCAGCCCCAGCATTTT
-	TRBV27	TRBD1	TRBJ1-6	16	CASRETGESYNSPLHF	TGTGCCAGCAGGGAAACAGGGGAGTCCTATAATTCACCCCTCCACTTT
-	TRBV18	-	TRBJ2-1	12	CASSWGQDEQFF	TGTGCCAGCTCGTGGGGGCAGGATGAGCAGTTCTTC
-	TRBV3-1/TRBV3-2	-	TRBJ2-7	15	CASSQDWLETYEQYF	TGTGCCAGCAGCCAAGATTGGCTAGAGACCTACGAGCAGTACTTC
-	TRBV5-4	-	TRBJ1-2	15	CASSLGGPANYGYTF	TGTGCCAGCAGCTTGGGTGGCCCGGCGAACTATGGCTACACCTTC
once	TRBV19	-	TRBJ1-1	14	CASSIPGAGTEAFF	TGTGCCAGTAGTATCCCGGGGGCGGGCACTGAAGCTTTCTTT
-	TRBV10-3	-	TRBJ1-2	13	CAISPLGVDGYTF	TGTGCCATCAGCCCACTCGGGGTAGATGGCTACACCTTC
-	TRBV7-9	-	TRBJ1-2	14	CASSLVTRTYGYTF	TGTGCCAGCAGCTTAGTTACCAGGACCTATGGCTACACCTTC
-	TRBV18	-	TRBJ1-1	14	CASSPLVGETEAFF	TGTGCCAGCTCACCACTAGTAGGGGAAACTGAAGCTTTCTTT
once	TRBV27	TRBD2	TRBJ2-7	15	CASSSGLAGAHEQYF	TGTGCCAGCAGTTCCGGACTAGCGGGAGCGCACGAGCAGTACTTC
-	TRBV6-2/TRBV6-3	TRBD1	TRBJ1-2	15	CASSYRDRGIYGYTF	TGTGCCAGCAGTTACCGGGACAGGGGTATTTATGGCTACACCTTC
-	TRBV6-1	TRBD1	TRBJ1-5	17	CASSEETGGGSDQPQHF	TGTGCCAGCAGTGAAGAGACAGGGGGGGGTTCGGATCAGCCCCAGCATTTT
-	TRBV19	TRBD2	TRBJ2-3	15	CASTPGGGSTDTQYF	TGTGCCAGTACCCCCGGGGGGGGGTCCACAGATACGCAGTATTTT
-	TRBV6-6	TRBD1	TRBJ1-5	14	CASSTLDRGQPQHF	TGTGCCAGCAGTACTCTAGACAGGGGTCAGCCCCAGCATTTT
-	TRBV5-6	TRBD2	TRBJ2-1	15	CASSFRGVAYNEQFF	TGTGCCAGCAGCTTCCGGGGGGTCGCCTACAATGAGCAGTTCTTC
-	TRBV9	-	TRBJ2-5	13	CASSPGVQETQYF	TGTGCCAGCAGCCCGGGGGTCCAAGAGACCCAGTACTTC
-	TRBV27	-	TRBJ1-4	15	CASSEAGSTNEKLFF	TGTGCCAGCAGCGAAGCAGGCTCAACTAATGAAAAACTGTTTTTT
-	TRBV3-1/TRBV3-2	-	TRBJ1-1	11	CASSHRRGAFF	TGTGCCAGCAGCCACAGGAGGGGAGCTTTCTTT
-	TRBV7-2	-	TRBJ1-1	14	CASSPQVMNTEAFF	TGTGCCAGCAGCCCACAGGTCATGAACACTGAAGCTTTCTTT
-	TRBV6-2/TRBV6-3	-	TRBJ1-2	13	CASSYRENYGYTF	TGTGCCAGCAGTTACAGGGAGAACTATGGCTACACCTTC
-	TRBV27	-	TRBJ1-5	15	CASARTVGSNQPQHF	TGTGCCAGCGCACGGACGGTAGGGAGCAATCAGCCCCAGCATTTT
once	TRBV19	TRBD1	TRBJ1-1	14	CASKEDRALPEAFF	TGTGCCAGTAAAGAGGACAGGGCCCTCCCCGAAGCTTTCTTT
-	TRBV27	TRBD2	TRBJ2-7	13	CASSHGGVYEQYF	TGTGCCAGCAGCCACGGGGGGGTCTACGAGCAGTACTTC
-	TRBV19	TRBD2	TRBJ2-3	15	CATGSAGGHTDTQYF	TGTGCCACAGGGTCTGCGGGGGGACACACAGATACGCAGTATTTT
-	TRBV7-3	-	TRBJ2-1	16	CASSLIRTDLYNEQFF	TGTGCCAGCAGCTTAATAAGGACGGACCTCTACAATGAGCAGTTCTTC
-	TRBV4-1	TRBD1	TRBJ1-4	15	CASSQGPGGGEKLFF	TGCGCCAGCAGCCAAGGCCCAGGGGGCGGTGAAAAACTGTTTTTT
-	TRBV6-2/TRBV6-3	TRBD2	TRBJ2-5	16	CASSPSGGAMLQTQYF	TGTGCCAGCAGTCCCAGCGGGGGGGCGATGTTGCAGACCCAGTACTTC
-	TRBV4-3	TRBD1	TRBJ1-1	15	CASSQTQGALGEAFF	TGCGCCAGCAGCCAGACACAGGGGGCGTTAGGTGAAGCTTTCTTT
few	TRBV5-6	TRBD2	TRBJ2-1	15	CASSVGLADYNEQFF	TGTGCCAGCAGCGTGGGACTAGCGGACTACAATGAGCAGTTCTTC
-	TRBV5-6	TRBD1	TRBJ2-7	15	CASRGTGQGTYEQYF	TGTGCCAGCAGGGGGACGGGACAGGGAACCTACGAGCAGTACTTC
-	TRBV5-8	-	TRBJ2-1	14	CASSLLRPYNEQFF	TGTGCCAGCAGCTTACTCCGACCCTACAATGAGCAGTTCTTC
-	TRBV15	-	TRBJ1-2	16	CATSRGRGAAAYGYTF	TGTGCCACCAGCAGAGGTCGGGGGGCGGCGGCCTATGGCTACACCTTC
-	TRBV21-1	-	TRBJ1-5	19	CASSKVRGDRGLGNQPQHF	TGTGCCAGCAGCAAAGTCAGGGGAGACAGGGGGCTGGGCAATCAGCCCCAGCATTTT
-	TRBV7-9	TRBD2	TRBJ2-5	15	CASSLGGGSWETQYF	TGTGCCAGCAGCTTAGGCGGGGGGAGTTGGGAGACCCAGTACTTC
-	TRBV7-6	TRBD2	TRBJ2-3	19	CASSLHPPIAGAETDTQYF	TGTGCCAGCAGCCTACACCCACCGATAGCGGGAGCCGAGACAGATACGCAGTATTTT
-	TRBV27	-	TRBJ2-5	13	CASSPGTHETQYF	TGTGCCAGCAGTCCCGGCACTCATGAGACCCAGTACTTC